A single sample gave rise to the 7 T cell receptor beta chains below, sequenced in a study of T cells in Graves' hyperthyroidism and ophthalmopathy. RNA transcripts gave rise to amplified TCR beta CDR3 regions. Carried out on the TCR CDR3, a first-round RT-PCR used the HTBI primer set. TCRdb reprocessed the multiplex PCR reads with MiXCR, giving one entry per CDR3 protein. The data contain over 550,000 distinct CDR3 sequences, 16% of them seen just once; the ten biggest clones take up more than 15%. Sequencing used blood. The receptors come from a woman younger than 35 with Graves' hyperthyroidism.

This clonotype was found a few times. The chain combines TRBV20-1 with TRBJ2-1; 9 positions agree with TRBD2. The trim removed 0 bases at V and 2 bases at J, leaving 5 bases unmatched. The CDR3 length is 16 residues. Germline V gene sequence: CDR1 DFQATT, CDR2 SNEGSKA (reference sequence). The CDR3 region is CSARDSLAGPYNEQFF. DNA for the CDR3: TGCAGTGCTAGAGATTCTCTAGCGGGGCCCTACAATGAGCAGTTCTTC.

This clonotype was picked up a small number of times. The V gene is TRBV24-1, the J gene TRBJ2-1; D is uncertain. The V end was cut by 9 bases, the J end by 9 bases, with 14 bases between. The CDR3 totals 12 residues. CDR1 is KGHDR, CDR2 SFDVKD, per germline. CDR3 in amino acids: CATRGASGEQFF. CDR3 coding DNA: TGTGCCACCCGCGGTGCCTCGGGTGAGCAGTTCTTC.

A few counts support this clonotype. As DNA, the CDR3 is TGTGCCACTACGTACAGGGGCAATCAGCCCCAGCATTTT. It specifies CATTYRGNQPQHF. The rearrangement links TRBV19 to TRBJ1-5, with a weak D call TRBD1 (6 bases). Looked up from germline, CDR1 is LNHDA and CDR2 is SQIVND (reference sequence). This CDR3 is 13 amino acids long. V gave up 10 bases and J gave up 2 bases, with 12 bases separating them.

In this sample, this clonotype turned up many times. The V call is TRBV3-1, the J call TRBJ1-5; 7 nucleotides match TRBD1. Trimming removed 3 bases from V and 4 bases from J; junction bases left unmatched: 9. Per germline, CDR1 LGHDT and CDR2 YNNKEL (reference sequence). The CDR3 totals 16 residues. The DNA for the CDR3 is TGTGCCAGCAGCCAGACGTCCGGGACAGTAAATCAGCCCCAGCATTTT. This gives the protein CASSQTSGTVNQPQHF. The entire variable domain, with the rest obtained from reference TRBV3-1 and TRBJ1-5, is as follows: DTAVSQTPKYLVTQMGNDKSIKCEQNLGHDTMYWYKQDSKKFLKIMFSYNNKELIINETVPNRFSPKSPDKAHLNLHINSLELGDSAVYFCASSQTSGTVNQPQHFGDGTRLSIL.

V is TRBV19 and J is TRBJ1-5; D call uncertain. Per the germline V gene, CDR1 is LNHDA and CDR2 is SQIVND (reference sequence). The CDR3 is made up of 15 amino acids. V was cut by 6 bases and J by 4 bases, with 16 bases left in between. CDR3 sequence: CASSQEVRGNQPQHF. CDR3 nucleotides: TGTGCCAGTAGCCAAGAGGTCCGGGGAAATCAGCCCCAGCATTTT.

This rearrangement joins TRBV7-2 to TRBJ1-4; a possible D gene is TRBD1 (6 bases). The CDR3 spans 15 residues. Between the trimmed V and J ends, which lost 5 bases and 7 bases, there was a span of 17 bases. Per germline, CDR1 SGHTA and CDR2 FQGNSA. DNA of the CDR3: TGTGCCAGCAGCAACCGACAGGACTACGGTGAAAAACTGTTTTTT. It specifies CASSNRQDYGEKLFF.

The chain has TRBV7-9 and TRBJ2-2; D is perhaps TRBD1 (5 bases). Trimming removed 4 bases from V and 2 bases from J, with 8 bases in between. The CDR3 loop spans 14 amino acids. Germline V lookup: CDR1 SEHNR, CDR2 FQNEAQ (reference sequence). The CDR3 region has the DNA TGTGCCAGCAGCTGGGGCGGCAACACCGGGGAGCTGTTTTTT. Translating gives CASSWGGNTGELFF.